The clone carrying this TCR beta chain was picked up a small number of times. These data are taken from a study of human T cells and chemical hapten exposure. TCRdb called the RACE reads again in MiXCR, with one record for every CDR3 protein. Among around 110,000 distinct CDR3 sequences, around 12% were seen once, and the ten largest hold 1.6%. The time point here: pre-sensitization, week 0. Treatment denoted: therapeutic diphenylcyclopropenone sensitization with weekly scalp DPC. The J segment lost 5 bases and the V segment lost 4 bases, leaving 16 bases of the junction unmatched. CDR3 length: 19 amino acids. Germline values: CDR1 LGHNA, CDR2 YSLEER.

The sample in question was whole blood, obtained in connection with sensitization to the hapten diphenylcyclopropenone (DPC). The clonotype originates from a woman between 45 and 65 years old with alopecia areata. Some clones in this sample may be carry-over from other donors' samples. The chain employs TRBV4-3 and TRBJ2-2; TRBD1 matches at 10 bases. The CDR3 here is CASSPPLTSGQGNTGELFF. The CDR3 nucleotides read TGCGCCAGCAGCCCCCCCCTAACTTCGGGACAGGGGAATACCGGGGAGCTGTTTTTT.